This entry lists 6 T cell receptor beta chains sequenced from one sample in a study of control samples from healthy donors and cancer patients. Profiled with immunoSEQ multiplex PCR; TCRdb holds only in-frame clones, not every one. Among some 64,000 clones listed, 90% were seen once. The sequenced sample was PBMCs. The receptor source for this set is a woman aged 45-60 years with colorectal cancer.

V usage is TRBV12-5 and J usage is TRBJ2-2; D possibly corresponds to TRBD2 (6 bases). V was trimmed by 6 bases and J by 1 base, leaving 18 bases between them. The CDR3 is 17 amino acids. Germline V CDR1 and CDR2: LGHNT, FRNRAP. CDR3 bases: TGTGCTAGTGGCTACTTATCGGGAGCGGTGAACACCGGGGAGCTGTTTTTT. It specifies CASGYLSGAVNTGELFF. The variable domain in full, with the rest retrieved from reference TRBV12-5 and TRBJ2-2, is DARVTQTPRHKVTEMGQEVTMRCQPILGHNTVFWYRQTMMQGLELLAYFRNRAPLDDSGMPKDRFSAEMPDATLATLKIQPSEPRDSAVYFCASGYLSGAVNTGELFFGEGSRLTVL.

The V call is TRBV5-1, the J call TRBJ2-4, with TRBD2 matching over 12 bases. The CDR3 runs 15 residues. Germline V gene sequence: CDR1 SGHRS, CDR2 YFSETQ. Trimming cost V 0 bases and J 6 bases; bases outside gene matches: 1. The CDR3 protein is CASSLEGLAGNIQYF. CDR3 nucleotide sequence: TGCGCCAGCAGCTTGGAGGGACTAGCGGGAAACATTCAGTACTTC.

V and J are TRBV19 and TRBJ1-5, with D possibly being TRBD1 (5 bases). The germline gives CDR1 LNHDA, CDR2 SQIVND (reference sequence). The CDR3 loop spans 12 amino acids. Trimming cost V 7 bases and J 10 bases, with 14 bases left between them. CDR3 in amino acids: CASTQGGNPQHF. Written as DNA, the CDR3 is TGTGCCAGTACTCAGGGAGGGAATCCCCAGCATTTT.

The chain combines TRBV2 with TRBJ2-5; unclear D gene. Trimming removed 8 bases at V and 5 bases at J, with 9 bases between. The CDR3 has 11 residues. Germline V gives CDR1 SNHLY, CDR2 FYNNEI. In DNA, the CDR3 is TGTGCCAGCGGCCTGAGCGAGACCCAGTACTTC. This encodes CASGLSETQYF.

The rearrangement uses TRBV3-1 (or the pseudogene TRBV3-2) and TRBJ2-3, with D maybe TRBD2 (5 bases). The V end was cut by 0 bases, the J end by 2 bases, with 9 bases between. The CDR3 is made up of 15 amino acids. From germline, CDR1 is LGHDT and CDR2 YNNKEL (reference sequence). The CDR3 sequence: CASSQELGVTDTQYF. In DNA form, the CDR3 reads TGTGCCAGCAGCCAAGAATTGGGAGTCACAGATACGCAGTATTTT.

The chain combines TRBV6-5 with TRBJ1-4; 9 bases agree with TRBD1. The germline V gene encodes CDR1 MNHEY and CDR2 SVGAGI. This CDR3 is built from 15 residues. Losses at the gene ends were 5 bases for V and 8 bases for J; bases not matched to a gene: 9. As DNA, the CDR3 is TGTGCCAGCAGTACGGGACAGGGAGGAGGCGAAAAACTGTTTTTT. This codes for CASSTGQGGGEKLFF.